This T cell receptor (beta chain) originates from a study of T cells and Merkel cell carcinoma outcomes. Study-wide findings and caveats: In Merkel cell carcinoma, repertoire and T-cell density reportedly predicted outcomes.

CDR3 size: 14 residues. The V gene's germline CDR1 is MNHEY and CDR2 SVGAGI. Trimming removed 4 bases from V and 3 bases from J; junction bases left unmatched: 5. For this clone: Its antigen is unknown.

The method was immunoSEQ multiplex PCR; TCRdb's version includes in-frame clones alone and lacks a portion of them. The sample has about 1,800 clones, approximately 92% seen once; the top ten hold about 4%. The chain joins TRBV6-5 to TRBJ1-2, with 7 bases lining up with TRBD1. The sequence derives from a human donor with Merkel cell carcinoma. The sequencing input was tumor tissue from Merkel cell carcinoma. The CDR3, as DNA: TGTGCCAGCAGTTTCTACAGGGGCGACTATGGCTACACCTTC. This codes for CASSFYRGDYGYTF.